Here is one TCR beta chain with its context. At one boundary the junction diverges from the germline segment, which might be a read error. The CDR3 is 14 residues long. No cell sorting was done before RNA was extracted from the tissue. This sample is drawn from a study of tumor and adjacent non-tumor tissue in lung cancer. Looking at the study overall: Patients were aged about 30 to 76, 9 to 10 men and 4 to 6 women, stage I to III.

A modified ARM-PCR protocol with three rounds of nested PCR amplified TCRbeta. From the multiplex PCR reads, TCRdb called clonotypes with MiXCR, one entry per CDR3 protein. The profile shows under 150,000 distinct CDR3 sequences, roughly 70% of them singletons. The receptor comes from a man aged 55-75 years with small cell lung cancer. The sequenced material came from lung tumor tissue. The chain combines TRBV12-3 or TRBV12-4 with TRBJ1-2; 8 nucleotides agree with TRBD1. For the CDR3, the DNA is TGTGCCAACAGTTTAAGGGACAGGCGTACGGGCTACACCTTC. It is translated as CANSLRDRRTGYTF.